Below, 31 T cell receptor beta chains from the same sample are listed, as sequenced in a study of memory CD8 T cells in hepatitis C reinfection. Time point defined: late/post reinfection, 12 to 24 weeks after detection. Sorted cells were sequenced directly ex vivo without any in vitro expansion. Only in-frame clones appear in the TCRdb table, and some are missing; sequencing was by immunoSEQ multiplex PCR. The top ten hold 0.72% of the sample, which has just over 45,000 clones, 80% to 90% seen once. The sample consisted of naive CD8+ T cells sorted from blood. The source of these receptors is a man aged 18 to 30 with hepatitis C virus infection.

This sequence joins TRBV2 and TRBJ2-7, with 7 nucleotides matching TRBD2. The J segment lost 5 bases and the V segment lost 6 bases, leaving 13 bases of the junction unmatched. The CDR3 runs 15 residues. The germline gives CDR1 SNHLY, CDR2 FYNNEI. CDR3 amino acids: CASSSGEGLFHEQYF. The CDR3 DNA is TGTGCCAGCAGCTCCGGGGAGGGCCTGTTTCACGAGCAGTACTTC.

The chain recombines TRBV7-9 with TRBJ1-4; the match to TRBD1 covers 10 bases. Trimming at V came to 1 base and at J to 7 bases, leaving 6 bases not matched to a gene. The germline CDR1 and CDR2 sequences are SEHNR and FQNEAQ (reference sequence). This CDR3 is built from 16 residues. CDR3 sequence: CASSLDGTGVAEKLFF. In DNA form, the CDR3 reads TGTGCCAGCAGCTTAGATGGGACAGGGGTCGCTGAAAAACTGTTTTTT. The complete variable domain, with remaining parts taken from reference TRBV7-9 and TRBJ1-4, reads DTGVSQNPRHKITKRGQNVTFRCDPISEHNRLYWYRQTLGQGPEFLTYFQNEAQLEKSRLLSDRFSAERPKGSFSTLEIQRTEQGDSAMYLCASSLDGTGVAEKLFFGSGTQLSVL.

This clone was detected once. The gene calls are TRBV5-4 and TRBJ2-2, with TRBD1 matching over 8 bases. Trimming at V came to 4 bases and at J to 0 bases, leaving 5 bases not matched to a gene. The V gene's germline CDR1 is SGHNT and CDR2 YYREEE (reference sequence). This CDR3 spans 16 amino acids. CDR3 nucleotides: TGTGCCAGCAGCATAAGGACAGGGTCGAACACCGGGGAGCTGTTTTTT. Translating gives CASSIRTGSNTGELFF.

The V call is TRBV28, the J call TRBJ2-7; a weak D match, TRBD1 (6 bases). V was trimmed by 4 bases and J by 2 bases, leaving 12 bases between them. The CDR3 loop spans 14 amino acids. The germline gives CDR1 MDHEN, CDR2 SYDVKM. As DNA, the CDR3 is TGTGCCAGCAGTTCTCCACAGGGCCCCTACGAGCAGTACTTC. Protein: CASSSPQGPYEQYF.

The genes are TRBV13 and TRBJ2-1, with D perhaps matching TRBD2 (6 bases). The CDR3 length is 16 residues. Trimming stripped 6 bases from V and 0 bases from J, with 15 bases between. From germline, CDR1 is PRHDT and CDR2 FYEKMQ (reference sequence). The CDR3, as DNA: TGTGCCAGCAGTCCTATAGCGGAGAGCTCCTACAATGAGCAGTTCTTC. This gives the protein CASSPIAESSYNEQFF.

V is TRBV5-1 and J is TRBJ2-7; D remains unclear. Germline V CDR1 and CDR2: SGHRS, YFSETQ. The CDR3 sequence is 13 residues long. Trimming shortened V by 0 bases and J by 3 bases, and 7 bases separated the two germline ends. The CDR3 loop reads CASSLAGVYEQYF. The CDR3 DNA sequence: TGCGCCAGCAGCTTGGCAGGCGTCTACGAGCAGTACTTC.

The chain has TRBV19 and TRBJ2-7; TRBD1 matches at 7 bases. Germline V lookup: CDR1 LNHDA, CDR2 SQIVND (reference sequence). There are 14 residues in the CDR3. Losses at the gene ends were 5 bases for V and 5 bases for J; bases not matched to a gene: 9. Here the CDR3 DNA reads TGTGCCAGTAGTCCCTCGGGCCAGGGGGACGAGCAGTACTTC. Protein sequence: CASSPSGQGDEQYF.

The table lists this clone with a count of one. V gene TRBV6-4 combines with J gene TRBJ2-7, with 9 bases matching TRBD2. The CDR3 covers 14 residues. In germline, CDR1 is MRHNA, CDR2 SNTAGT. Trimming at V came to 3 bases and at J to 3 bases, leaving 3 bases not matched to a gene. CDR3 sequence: CASSEDSGSYEQYF. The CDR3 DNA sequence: TGTGCCAGCAGTGAAGATAGCGGGAGCTACGAGCAGTACTTC.

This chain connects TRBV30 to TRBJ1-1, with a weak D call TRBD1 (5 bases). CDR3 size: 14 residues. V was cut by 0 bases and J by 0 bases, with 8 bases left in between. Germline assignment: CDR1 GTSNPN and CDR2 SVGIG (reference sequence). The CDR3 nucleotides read TGTGCCTGGAGTGTAAGGGGTTTGAACACTGAAGCTTTCTTT. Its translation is CAWSVRGLNTEAFF.

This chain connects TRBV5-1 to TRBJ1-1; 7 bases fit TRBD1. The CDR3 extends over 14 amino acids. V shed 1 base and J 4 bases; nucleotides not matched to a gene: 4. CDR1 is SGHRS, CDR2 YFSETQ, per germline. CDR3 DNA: TGCGCCAGCAGCTTGACAGGGGTGGGCACTGAAGCTTTCTTT. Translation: CASSLTGVGTEAFF.

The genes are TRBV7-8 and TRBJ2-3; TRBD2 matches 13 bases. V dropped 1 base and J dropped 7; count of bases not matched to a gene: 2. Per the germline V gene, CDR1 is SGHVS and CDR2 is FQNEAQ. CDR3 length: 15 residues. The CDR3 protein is CASSLDGTSGNTQYF. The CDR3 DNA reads TGTGCCAGCAGCTTAGATGGGACTAGCGGGAATACGCAGTATTTT.

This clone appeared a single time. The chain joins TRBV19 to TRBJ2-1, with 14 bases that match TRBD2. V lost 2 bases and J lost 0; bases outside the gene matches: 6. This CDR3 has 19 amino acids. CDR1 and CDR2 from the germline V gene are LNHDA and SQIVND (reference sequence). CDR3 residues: CASSIPTGTSGGSYNEQFF. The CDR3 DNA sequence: TGTGCCAGTAGTATACCCACCGGGACTAGCGGGGGCTCCTACAATGAGCAGTTCTTC.

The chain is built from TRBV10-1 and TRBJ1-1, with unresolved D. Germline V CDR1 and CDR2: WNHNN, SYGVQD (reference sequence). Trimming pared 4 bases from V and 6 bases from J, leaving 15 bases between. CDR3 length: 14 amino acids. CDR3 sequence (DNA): TGCGCCAGCAGTGTCGGCAGGCAGAGGGCTGAAGCTTTCTTT. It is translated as CASSVGRQRAEAFF.

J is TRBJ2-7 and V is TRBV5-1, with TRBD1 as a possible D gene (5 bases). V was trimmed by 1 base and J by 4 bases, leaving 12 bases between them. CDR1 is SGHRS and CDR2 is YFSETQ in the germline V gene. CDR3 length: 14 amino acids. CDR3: CASSLTGPPYEQYF. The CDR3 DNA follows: TGCGCCAGCAGCTTGACAGGACCGCCGTACGAGCAGTACTTC.

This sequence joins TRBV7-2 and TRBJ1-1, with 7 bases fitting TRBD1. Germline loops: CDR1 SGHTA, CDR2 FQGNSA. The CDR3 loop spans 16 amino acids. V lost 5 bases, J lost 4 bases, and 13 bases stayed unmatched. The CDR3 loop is CASSAPRQGPGTEAFF. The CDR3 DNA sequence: TGTGCCAGCAGCGCCCCACGACAGGGCCCGGGCACTGAAGCTTTCTTT.

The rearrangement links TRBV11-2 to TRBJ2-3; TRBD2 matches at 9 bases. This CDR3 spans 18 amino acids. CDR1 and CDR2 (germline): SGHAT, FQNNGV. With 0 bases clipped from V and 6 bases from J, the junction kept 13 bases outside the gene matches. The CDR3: CASSLDSAGGSPGDTQYF. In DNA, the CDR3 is TGTGCCAGCAGCTTAGATTCAGCGGGGGGCTCCCCAGGGGATACGCAGTATTTT. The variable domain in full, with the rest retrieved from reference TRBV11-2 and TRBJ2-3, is EAGVAQSPRYKIIEKRQSVAFWCNPISGHATLYWYQQILGQGPKLLIQFQNNGVVDDSQLPKDRFSAERLKGVDSTLKIQPAKLEDSAVYLCASSLDSAGGSPGDTQYFGPGTRLTVL.

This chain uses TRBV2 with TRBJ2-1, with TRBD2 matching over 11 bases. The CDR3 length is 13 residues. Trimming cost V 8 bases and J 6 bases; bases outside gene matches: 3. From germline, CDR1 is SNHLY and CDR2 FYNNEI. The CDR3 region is CASPGTSGNEQFF. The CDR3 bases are TGTGCCAGCCCCGGGACTAGCGGCAATGAGCAGTTCTTC.

In nucleotides, the CDR3 is TGTGCCAGCAGTCTAGACGGGGGTGGTGAAAAACTGTTTTTT. The encoded protein is CASSLDGGGEKLFF. The rearrangement links TRBV28 to TRBJ1-4; D is possibly TRBD1 (5 bases). CDR3 length: 14 amino acids. CDR1 is MDHEN, CDR2 SYDVKM, per germline. Trimming shortened V by 5 bases and J by 7 bases, and 14 bases separated the two germline ends.

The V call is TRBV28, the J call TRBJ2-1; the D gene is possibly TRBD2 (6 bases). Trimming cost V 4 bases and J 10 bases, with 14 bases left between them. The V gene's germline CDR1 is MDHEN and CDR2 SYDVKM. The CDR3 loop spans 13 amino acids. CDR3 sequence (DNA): TGTGCCAGCAGTTCGGTCGGTCGGGGGGAGCAGTTCTTC. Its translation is CASSSVGRGEQFF.

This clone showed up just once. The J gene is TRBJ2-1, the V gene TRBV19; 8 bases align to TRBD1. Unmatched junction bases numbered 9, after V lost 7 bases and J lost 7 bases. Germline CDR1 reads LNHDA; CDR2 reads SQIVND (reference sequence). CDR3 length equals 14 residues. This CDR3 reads CASKIQGAQNEQFF. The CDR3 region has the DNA TGTGCCAGTAAAATTCAGGGGGCACAAAATGAGCAGTTCTTC. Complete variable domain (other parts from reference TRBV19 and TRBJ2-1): DGGITQSPKYLFRKEGQNVTLSCEQNLNHDAMYWYRQDPGQGLRLIYYSQIVNDFQKGDIAEGYSVSREKKESFPLTVTSAQKNPTAFYLCASKIQGAQNEQFFGPGTRLTVL.

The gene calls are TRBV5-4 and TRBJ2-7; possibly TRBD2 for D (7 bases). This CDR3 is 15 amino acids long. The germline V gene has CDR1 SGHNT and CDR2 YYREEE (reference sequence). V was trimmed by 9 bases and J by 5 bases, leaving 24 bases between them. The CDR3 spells CATSGGGPSGHEQYF. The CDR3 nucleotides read TGTGCCACCAGTGGGGGGGGCCCCAGTGGGCACGAGCAGTACTTC. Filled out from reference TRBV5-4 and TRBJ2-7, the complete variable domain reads ETGVTQSPTHLIKTRGQQVTLRCSSQSGHNTVSWYQQALGQGPQFIFQYYREEENGRGNFPPRFSGLQFPNYSSELNVNALELDDSALYLCATSGGGPSGHEQYFGPGTRLTVT.

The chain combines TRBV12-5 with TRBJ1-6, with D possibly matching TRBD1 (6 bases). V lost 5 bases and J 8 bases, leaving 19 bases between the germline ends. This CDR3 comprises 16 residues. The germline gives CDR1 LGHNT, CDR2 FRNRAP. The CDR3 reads CASGLGTFTRYSPLHF. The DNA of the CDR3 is TGTGCTAGTGGTCTAGGGACATTTACAAGATATTCACCCCTCCACTTT.

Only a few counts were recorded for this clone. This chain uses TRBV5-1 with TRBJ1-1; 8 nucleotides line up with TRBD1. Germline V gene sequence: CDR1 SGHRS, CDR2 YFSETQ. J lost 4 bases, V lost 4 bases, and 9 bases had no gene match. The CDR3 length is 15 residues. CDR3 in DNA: TGCGCCAGCAGCGAAGGACAGGGTGAAGTCACTGAAGCTTTCTTT. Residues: CASSEGQGEVTEAFF.

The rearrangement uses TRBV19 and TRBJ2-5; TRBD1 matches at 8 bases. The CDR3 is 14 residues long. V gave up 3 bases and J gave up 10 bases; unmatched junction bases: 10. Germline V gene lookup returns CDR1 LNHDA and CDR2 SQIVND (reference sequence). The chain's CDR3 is CASSIGQGAPGQYF. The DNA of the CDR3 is TGTGCCAGTAGTATCGGGCAGGGGGCCCCCGGCCAGTACTTC. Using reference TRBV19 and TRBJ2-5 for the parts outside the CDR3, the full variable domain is DGGITQSPKYLFRKEGQNVTLSCEQNLNHDAMYWYRQDPGQGLRLIYYSQIVNDFQKGDIAEGYSVSREKKESFPLTVTSAQKNPTAFYLCASSIGQGAPGQYFGPGTRLLVL.

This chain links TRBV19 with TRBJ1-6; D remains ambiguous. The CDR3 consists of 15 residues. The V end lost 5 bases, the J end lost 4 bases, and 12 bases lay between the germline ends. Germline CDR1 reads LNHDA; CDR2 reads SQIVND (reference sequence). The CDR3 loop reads CASSLNAGYNSPLHF. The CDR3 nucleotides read TGTGCCAGTAGTCTCAACGCCGGTTATAATTCACCCCTCCACTTT.

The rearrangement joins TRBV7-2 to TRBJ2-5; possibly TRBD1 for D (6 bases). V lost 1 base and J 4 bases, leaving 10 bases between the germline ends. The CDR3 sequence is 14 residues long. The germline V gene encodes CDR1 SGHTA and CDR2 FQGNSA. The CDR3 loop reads CASSLGSRGETQYF. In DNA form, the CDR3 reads TGTGCCAGCAGCTTAGGTAGCAGGGGAGAGACCCAGTACTTC.

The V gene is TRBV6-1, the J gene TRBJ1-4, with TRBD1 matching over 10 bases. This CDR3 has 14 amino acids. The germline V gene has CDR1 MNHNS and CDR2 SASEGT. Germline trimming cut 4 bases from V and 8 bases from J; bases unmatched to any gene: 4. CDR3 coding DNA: TGTGCCAGCAGTGGGACAGGGGGAGGCGAAAAACTGTTTTTT. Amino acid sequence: CASSGTGGGEKLFF.

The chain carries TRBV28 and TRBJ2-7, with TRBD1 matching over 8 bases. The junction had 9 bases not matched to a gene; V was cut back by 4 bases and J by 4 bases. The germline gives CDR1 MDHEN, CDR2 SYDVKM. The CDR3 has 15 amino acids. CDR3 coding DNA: TGTGCCAGCAGTTACTCCGGGACAGGCCTTTACGAGCAGTACTTC. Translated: CASSYSGTGLYEQYF.

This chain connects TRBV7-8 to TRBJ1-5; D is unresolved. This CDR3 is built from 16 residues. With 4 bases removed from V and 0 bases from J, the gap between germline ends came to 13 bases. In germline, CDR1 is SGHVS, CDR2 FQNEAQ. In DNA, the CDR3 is TGTGCCAGCAGCTACACCACCGGGGATAGCAATCAGCCCCAGCATTTT. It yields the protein CASSYTTGDSNQPQHF.

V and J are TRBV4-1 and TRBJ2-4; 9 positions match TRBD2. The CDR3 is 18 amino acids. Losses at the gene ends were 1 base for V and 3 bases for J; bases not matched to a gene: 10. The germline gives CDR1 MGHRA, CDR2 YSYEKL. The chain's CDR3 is CASSQGSSGMVGKNIQYF. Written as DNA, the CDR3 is TGCGCCAGCAGCCAAGGGTCTAGCGGGATGGTTGGCAAAAACATTCAGTACTTC.

CDR3: CASSEVGGNTEAFF. The CDR3 DNA reads as TGTGCCAGCAGTGAAGTCGGGGGGAACACTGAAGCTTTCTTT. The chain employs TRBV6-1 and TRBJ1-1; the D gene is possibly TRBD1 (5 bases). The CDR3 sequence is 14 residues long. From germline, CDR1 is MNHNS and CDR2 SASEGT. Trimming pared 1 base from V and 1 base from J, leaving 7 bases between.